The next 11 T cell receptor beta chains were all read from a single sample in a study of metastatic and nonmetastatic thyroid tumors. Thyroid surgery was performed in patients who had received no treatment beforehand. TCRdb re-clonotyped the PCR reads via MiXCR. The sample lists about 70,000 clones; more than 15% were seen once. Material for sequencing was blood. These TCRs come from a female donor with papillary thyroid cancer or a benign thyroid nodule (not recorded which). Some clones in this sample may be carry-over from other donors' samples.

A few counts support this clone. The chain couples TRBV6-1 to TRBJ2-1; 12 positions match TRBD2. CDR3 size: 17 residues. In germline, CDR1 is MNHNS, CDR2 SASEGT. V dropped 4 bases and J dropped 5; count of bases not matched to a gene: 9. The CDR3 DNA reads TGTGCCAGCAGTGTTCTAGCGGGAGGGCGGGGGCACAATGAGCAGTTCTTC. It codes for CASSVLAGGRGHNEQFF.

This clone was observed at least ten times. The rearrangement joins TRBV20-1 to TRBJ2-7; perhaps TRBD2 as D (5 bases). Trimming shortened V by 3 bases and J by 4 bases, and 19 bases separated the two germline ends. The CDR3 length is 15 residues. Looked up from germline, CDR1 is DFQATT and CDR2 is SNEGSKA (reference sequence). The CDR3 DNA reads as TGCAGTGCTAGCTCTGGGAGCTCCGGGGTTTACGAGCAGTACTTC. It specifies CSASSGSSGVYEQYF.

There are many counts of this clone. The chain carries TRBV7-2 and TRBJ2-1; D remains unclear. Germline V lookup: CDR1 SGHTA, CDR2 FQGNSA. The CDR3 length is 11 residues. The germline V and J ends were trimmed by 2 bases and 9 bases, with 5 bases remaining between them. CDR3 DNA: TGTGCCAGCAGCTTAATGATTGAGCAGTTCTTC. As protein: CASSLMIEQFF.

This clone was picked up a small number of times. The chain combines TRBV30 with TRBJ1-6, with D unclear. This CDR3 has 13 amino acids. The ends were cut back, 4 bases at V and 8 bases at J, with 12 bases in the middle. Per germline, CDR1 GTSNPN and CDR2 SVGIG (reference sequence). The CDR3 DNA is TGTGCCTGGAACGCAGCGCTATATTCACCCCTCCACTTT. It codes for CAWNAALYSPLHF.

Notes on this clone: A much larger clone differs from this one at a single base, so this may be a read error. The rearrangement joins TRBV10-3 to TRBJ2-1, with TRBD1 identical over 12 bases. The CDR3 has 14 amino acids. Germline values: CDR1 ENHRY, CDR2 SYGVKD. V lost 10 bases, J lost 5 bases, and 6 bases stayed unmatched. The CDR3 DNA sequence: TGTGCCACTACCGGGACAGGGGGCCACAATGAGCAGTTCTTC. Encoded protein: CATTGTGGHNEQFF.

This clone was seen many times. The chain combines TRBV11-3 with TRBJ2-5; D may be TRBD1 (5 bases). Per the germline V gene, CDR1 is SGHNT and CDR2 is YENEEA. This CDR3 has 14 amino acids. The germline V and J ends were trimmed by 7 bases and 5 bases, with 17 bases remaining between them. CDR3 in DNA: TGTGCCAGCATGGGCAGGGAAAGCGTGGAGACCCAGTACTTC. Amino acids: CASMGRESVETQYF.

This clone has at least ten counts. For the CDR3, the DNA is TGTGCCAGCAGCTTTTGGACTAGCGGTTTAAATGAGCAGTTCTTC. It encodes CASSFWTSGLNEQFF. The chain uses TRBV7-9 and TRBJ2-1, with 10 nucleotides matching TRBD2. Germline trimming cut 3 bases from V and 7 bases from J; bases unmatched to any gene: 6. This CDR3 is 15 amino acids long. CDR1 and CDR2 from the germline V gene are SEHNR and FQNEAQ (reference sequence).

CDR3 DNA: TGTGCCTGGAGTGGAGCGGGGGGGTACAATGAGCAGTTCTTC. Translating gives CAWSGAGGYNEQFF. The rearrangement links TRBV30 to TRBJ2-1; 10 positions agree with TRBD2. From germline, CDR1 is GTSNPN and CDR2 SVGIG (reference sequence). CDR3 length equals 14 residues. V was pared by 1 base and J by 4 bases, with 1 base of the junction left unmatched.

This clone was seen ten or more times. The chain recombines TRBV2 with TRBJ2-7; no definite D call. Germline V gene sequence: CDR1 SNHLY, CDR2 FYNNEI. Between the trimmed V and J ends, which lost 7 bases and 2 bases, there was a span of 9 bases. The CDR3 is 12 residues long. CDR3 region: CASKGGTYEQYF. CDR3 nucleotides: TGTGCCAGCAAGGGTGGGACCTACGAGCAGTACTTC.

This clone has ten or more counts. V usage is TRBV6-1 and J usage is TRBJ1-2; D is uncertain. CDR3 size: 15 residues. Trimming pared 5 bases from V and 0 bases from J, leaving 13 bases between. Per germline, CDR1 MNHNS and CDR2 SASEGT. The CDR3 loop is CASSFRRTTNYGYTF. Here the CDR3 DNA reads TGTGCCAGCAGTTTTAGACGGACTACTAACTATGGCTACACCTTC.

V is TRBV4-3 and J is TRBJ2-7; 7 bases agree with TRBD2. Germline V lookup: CDR1 LGHNA, CDR2 YSLEER. The junction had 3 bases not matched to a gene; V was cut back by 1 base and J by 6 bases. The CDR3 length is 13 residues. CDR3 residues: CASSQAGGAEQYF. For the CDR3, the DNA is TGCGCCAGCAGCCAAGCGGGGGGTGCCGAGCAGTACTTC.